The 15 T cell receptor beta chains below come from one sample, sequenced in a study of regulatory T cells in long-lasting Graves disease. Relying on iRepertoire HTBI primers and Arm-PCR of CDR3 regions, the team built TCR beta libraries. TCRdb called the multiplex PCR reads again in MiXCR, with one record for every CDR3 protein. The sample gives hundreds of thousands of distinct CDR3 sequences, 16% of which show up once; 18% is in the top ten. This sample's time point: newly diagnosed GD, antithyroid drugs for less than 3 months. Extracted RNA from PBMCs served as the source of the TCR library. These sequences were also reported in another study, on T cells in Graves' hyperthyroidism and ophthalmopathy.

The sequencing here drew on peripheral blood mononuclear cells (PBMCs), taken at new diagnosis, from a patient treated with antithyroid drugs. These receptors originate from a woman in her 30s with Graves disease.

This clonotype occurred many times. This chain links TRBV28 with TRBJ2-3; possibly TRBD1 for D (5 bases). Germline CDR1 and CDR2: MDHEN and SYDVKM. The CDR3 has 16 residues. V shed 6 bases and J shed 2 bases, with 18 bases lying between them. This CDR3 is CASSPRGPPHTDTQYF. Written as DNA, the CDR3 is TGTGCCAGCAGCCCTAGGGGCCCCCCACACACAGATACGCAGTATTTT. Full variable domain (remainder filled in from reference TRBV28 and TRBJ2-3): DVKVTQSSRYLVKRTGEKVFLECVQDMDHENMFWYRQDPGLGLRLIYFSYDVKMKEKGDIPEGYSVSREKKERFSLILESASTNQTSMYLCASSPRGPPHTDTQYFGPGTRLTVL.

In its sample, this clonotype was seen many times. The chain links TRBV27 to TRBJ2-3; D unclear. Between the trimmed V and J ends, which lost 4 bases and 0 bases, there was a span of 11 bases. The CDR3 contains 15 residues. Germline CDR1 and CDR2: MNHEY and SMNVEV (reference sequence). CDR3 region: CASSYWATSTDTQYF. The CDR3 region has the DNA TGTGCCAGCAGTTATTGGGCCACTAGCACAGATACGCAGTATTTT.

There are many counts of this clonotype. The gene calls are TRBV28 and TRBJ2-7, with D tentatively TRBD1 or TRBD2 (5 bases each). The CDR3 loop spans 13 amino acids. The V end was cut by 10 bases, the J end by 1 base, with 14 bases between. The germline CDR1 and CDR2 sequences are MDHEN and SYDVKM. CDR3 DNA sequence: TGTGCCATCAACTGGGGGTCGTCCTACGAGCAGTACTTC. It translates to CAINWGSSYEQYF.

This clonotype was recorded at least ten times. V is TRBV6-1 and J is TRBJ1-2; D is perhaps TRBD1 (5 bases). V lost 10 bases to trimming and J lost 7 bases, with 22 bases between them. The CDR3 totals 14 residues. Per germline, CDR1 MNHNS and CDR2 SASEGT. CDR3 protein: CATIPTGGVGGYTF. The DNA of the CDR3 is TGTGCCACCATCCCCACCGGAGGGGTGGGTGGCTACACCTTC.

CDR3 region: CASSVDRGWNEQFF. The CDR3 DNA reads as TGTGCCAGCAGCGTCGACAGGGGTTGGAATGAGCAGTTCTTC. The V gene is TRBV7-9, the J gene TRBJ2-1; 8 nucleotides match TRBD1. Germline CDR1 is SEHNR and CDR2 is FQNEAQ (reference sequence). The CDR3 is 14 amino acids. Trimming removed 5 bases from V and 7 bases from J; junction bases left unmatched: 7.

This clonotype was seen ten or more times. CDR3 sequence: CASSLYSGANVLTF. The CDR3 nucleotides read TGTGCCAGCAGCCTCTACTCTGGGGCCAACGTCCTGACTTTC. V and J are TRBV7-2 and TRBJ2-6, with D unclear. The V gene lost 5 bases and the J gene lost 0 bases, with 5 bases spanning the gap. CDR1 SGHTA and CDR2 FQGNSA come from the germline V gene. CDR3 length equals 14 residues.

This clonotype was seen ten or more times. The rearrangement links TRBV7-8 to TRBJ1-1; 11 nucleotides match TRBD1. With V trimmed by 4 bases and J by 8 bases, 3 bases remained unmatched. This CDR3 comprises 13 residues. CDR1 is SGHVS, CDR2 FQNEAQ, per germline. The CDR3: CASSSWTGGEAFF. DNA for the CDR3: TGTGCCAGCAGCTCCTGGACAGGGGGCGAAGCTTTCTTT.

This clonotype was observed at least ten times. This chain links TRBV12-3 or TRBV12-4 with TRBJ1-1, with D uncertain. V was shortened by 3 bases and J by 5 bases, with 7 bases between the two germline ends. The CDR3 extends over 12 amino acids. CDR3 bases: TGTGCCAGCAGTTTTGGTCCGACTGAAGCTTTCTTT. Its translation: CASSFGPTEAFF.

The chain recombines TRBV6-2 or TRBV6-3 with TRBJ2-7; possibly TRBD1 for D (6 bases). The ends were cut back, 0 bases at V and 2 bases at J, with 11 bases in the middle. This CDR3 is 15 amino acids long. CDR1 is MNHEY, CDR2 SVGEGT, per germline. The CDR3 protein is CASSYSRTGTYEQYF. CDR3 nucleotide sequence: TGTGCCAGCAGTTACTCGAGAACAGGGACCTACGAGCAGTACTTC.

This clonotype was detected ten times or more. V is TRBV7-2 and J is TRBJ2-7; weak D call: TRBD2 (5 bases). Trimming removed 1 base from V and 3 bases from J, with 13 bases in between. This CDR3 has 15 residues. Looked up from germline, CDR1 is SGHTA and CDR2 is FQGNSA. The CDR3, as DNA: TGTGCCAGCAGCTTAGGGAGGACGGAAAACTACGAGCAGTACTTC. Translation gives CASSLGRTENYEQYF.

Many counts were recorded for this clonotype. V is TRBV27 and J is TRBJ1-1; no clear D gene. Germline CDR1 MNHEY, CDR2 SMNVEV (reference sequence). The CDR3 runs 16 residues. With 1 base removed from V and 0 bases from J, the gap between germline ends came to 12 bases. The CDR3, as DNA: TGTGCCAGCAGTTTATGGGGAGTCCCCATGAACACTGAAGCTTTCTTT. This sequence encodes CASSLWGVPMNTEAFF.

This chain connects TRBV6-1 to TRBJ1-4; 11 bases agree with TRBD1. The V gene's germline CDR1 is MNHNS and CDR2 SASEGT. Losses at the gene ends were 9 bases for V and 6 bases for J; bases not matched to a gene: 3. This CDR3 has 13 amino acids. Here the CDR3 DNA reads TGTGCCAGTCGGACAGGGGGCCATGAAAAACTGTTTTTT. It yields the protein CASRTGGHEKLFF.

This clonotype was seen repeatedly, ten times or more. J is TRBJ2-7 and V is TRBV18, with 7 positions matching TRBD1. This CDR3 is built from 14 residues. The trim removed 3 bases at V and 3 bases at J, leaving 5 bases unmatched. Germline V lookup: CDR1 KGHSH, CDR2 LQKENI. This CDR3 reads CASSPPGQDYEQYF. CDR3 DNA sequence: TGTGCCAGCTCACCTCCCGGACAGGACTACGAGCAGTACTTC. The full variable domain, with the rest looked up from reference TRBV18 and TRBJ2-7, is NAGVMQNPRHLVRRRGQEARLRCSPMKGHSHVYWYRQLPEEGLKFMVYLQKENIIDESGMPKERFSAEFPKEGPSILRIQQVVRGDSAAYFCASSPPGQDYEQYFGPGTRLTVT.

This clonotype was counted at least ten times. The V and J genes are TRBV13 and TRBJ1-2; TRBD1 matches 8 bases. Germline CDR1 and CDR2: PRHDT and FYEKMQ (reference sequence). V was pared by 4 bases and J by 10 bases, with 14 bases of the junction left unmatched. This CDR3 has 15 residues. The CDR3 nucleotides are TGTGCCAGCAGCTCCCAAGTCAGGGGGCCGGATGCCTACACCTTC. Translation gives CASSSQVRGPDAYTF.

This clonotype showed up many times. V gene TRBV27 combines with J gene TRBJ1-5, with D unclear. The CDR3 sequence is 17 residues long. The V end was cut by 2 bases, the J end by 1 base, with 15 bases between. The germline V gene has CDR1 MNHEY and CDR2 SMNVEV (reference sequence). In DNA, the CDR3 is TGTGCCAGCAGTTTAGTTGGCAGGATTGACAGCAATCAGCCCCAGCATTTT. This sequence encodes CASSLVGRIDSNQPQHF.